The T cell receptor (beta chain) described here comes from a study of Ad26.COV2.S vaccination and SARS-CoV-2 variants. Study details: Donor allocation was to the COV1001 Ad26.COV2.S trial arm. Study-level points and caveats: Spike-specific TCR breadth in vaccine recipients exceeded that seen in placebo recipients. Following vaccination, spike-specific CD8+ and CD4+ T cell responses reportedly exhibited substantial breadth. Participants given vaccine showed non-spike TCR breadth similar to that of placebo recipients.

This CDR3 has 14 residues. The ends were cut back, 4 bases at V and 5 bases at J, with 13 bases in the middle. Germline assignment: CDR1 SGHRS and CDR2 YFSETQ. As concerns this clone: The antigen is undetermined.

Method: immunoSEQ multiplex PCR; TCRdb's copy keeps in-frame clones and lacks some. The table includes some 320,000 clones, around four fifths detected once. Treatment here: some 20 received Ad26.COV2.S at low or high dose, single or two shots; about 5 received placebo; per-sample allocation not given. Sampling was done on day 63 after the first vaccine or placebo injection. The TCR comes from a person between 18 and 65 years old who received the Ad26.COV2.S COVID-19 vaccine or a placebo. V is TRBV5-1 and J is TRBJ2-1; either TRBD1 or TRBD2 may supply D (6 bases each). This sample comprised peripheral blood, obtained in a trial of Ad26.COV2.S vaccine versus placebo. Here the CDR3 DNA reads TGCGCCAGCAGCAACCCGGGGGCGGACAATGAGCAGTTCTTC. Residues: CASSNPGADNEQFF.